This T cell receptor (beta chain) originates from a study of blood T cell repertoires in COVID-19. Only in-frame clones appear in the TCRdb table, and some are missing; sequencing was by immunoSEQ multiplex PCR. The data contain roughly 250,000 clones, roughly 80% of them singletons. This clonotype was sampled from a woman aged 50 to 65 with acute or convalescent COVID-19. Material for sequencing was peripheral blood.

CDR3 nucleotides: TGTGCCAGCACCCGGGGTAATAGCGGAGGCGGGGAGACCCAGTACTTC. Translating gives CASTRGNSGGGETQYF. V usage is TRBV3-1 (or the pseudogene TRBV3-2) and J usage is TRBJ2-5, with a tentative D call TRBD2 (6 bases). Trimming pared 7 bases from V and 5 bases from J, leaving 23 bases between. The CDR3 spans 16 residues. Germline CDR1 and CDR2: LGHDT and YNNKEL (reference sequence).